The 26 T cell receptor beta chains reported below all come from one sample, sequenced in a study of control samples from healthy donors and cancer patients. This table comes from immunoSEQ multiplex PCR, and its TCRdb copy is limited to in-frame clones, with some not included. The sample records about 230,000 clones, roughly 87% being singletons. Sample: PBMCs. These receptors originate from a woman aged 60-75 years with lung cancer.

The chain combines TRBV29-1 with TRBJ1-2; the D gene is possibly TRBD1 (5 bases). Trimming took off 2 bases at V and 8 bases at J, with 12 bases between the two ends. The CDR3 runs to 12 residues. Germline V gene lookup returns CDR1 SQVTM and CDR2 ANQGSEA. The CDR3 DNA is TGCAGCGTTGAAAAAGGGGATAAGGGCTACACCTTC. It is translated as CSVEKGDKGYTF. Together with reference TRBV29-1 and TRBJ1-2, the CDR3 gives the full variable domain: SAVISQKPSRDICQRGTSLTIQCQVDSQVTMMFWYRQQPGQSLTLIATANQGSEATYESGFVIDKFPISRPNLTFSTLTVSNMSPEDSSIYLCSVEKGDKGYTFGSGTRLTVV.

The genes are TRBV18 and TRBJ2-7, with 7 bases fitting TRBD1. The CDR3 totals 16 residues. The V gene's germline CDR1 is KGHSH and CDR2 LQKENI. After removal of 1 base from V and 2 bases from J, the junction contained 8 bases not matched to a gene. CDR3 DNA: TGTGCCAGCTCACCACAAACACAGGGGCCCGCCTACGAGCAGTACTTC. It codes for CASSPQTQGPAYEQYF. Supplemented by reference TRBV18 and TRBJ2-7, the full variable domain reads NAGVMQNPRHLVRRRGQEARLRCSPMKGHSHVYWYRQLPEEGLKFMVYLQKENIIDESGMPKERFSAEFPKEGPSILRIQQVVRGDSAAYFCASSPQTQGPAYEQYFGPGTRLTVT.

V gene TRBV19 combines with J gene TRBJ1-1; TRBD1 might be the D (5 bases). The CDR3 is 16 amino acids. Germline V gene sequence: CDR1 LNHDA, CDR2 SQIVND (reference sequence). V was shortened by 4 bases and J by 5 bases, with 20 bases between the two germline ends. In nucleotides, the CDR3 is TGTGCCAGTAGTAGGGCGAGGGACTCCCGAGGGACTGAAGCTTTCTTT. Protein product: CASSRARDSRGTEAFF.

This clone was counted at least ten times. The rearrangement uses TRBV3-1 (or the pseudogene TRBV3-2) and TRBJ1-3; no reliable D call. The CDR3 runs to 15 residues. V gave up 0 bases and J gave up 0 bases, with 6 bases separating them. Per the germline V gene, CDR1 is LGHDT and CDR2 is YNNKEL (reference sequence). CDR3 in amino acids: CASSQDTVSGNTIYF. The CDR3 DNA is TGTGCCAGCAGCCAAGACACAGTCTCTGGAAACACCATATATTTT.

The chain employs TRBV10-3 and TRBJ2-5; 9 bases align to TRBD1. The CDR3 has 14 amino acids. V shed 6 bases and J 5 bases; nucleotides not matched to a gene: 7. The germline gives CDR1 ENHRY, CDR2 SYGVKD. This chain's CDR3 is CAISSQGAGETQYF. DNA of the CDR3: TGTGCCATCAGCTCACAGGGGGCTGGTGAGACCCAGTACTTC.

V usage is TRBV7-2 and J usage is TRBJ1-1, with 7 bases lining up with TRBD1. Germline V lookup: CDR1 SGHTA, CDR2 FQGNSA. J gave up 0 bases and V 5 bases, and 3 bases lay outside the gene matches. The CDR3 runs 14 residues. The CDR3 here is CASSLGQLNTEAFF. The CDR3 coding sequence is TGTGCCAGCAGCCTGGGACAGCTGAACACTGAAGCTTTCTTT.

The chain couples TRBV27 to TRBJ2-5; no definite D call. CDR1 MNHEY and CDR2 SMNVEV come from the germline V gene (reference sequence). This CDR3 has 13 amino acids. Trimming removed 3 bases from V and 5 bases from J, with 10 bases in between. The CDR3 region has the DNA TGTGCCAGCAGTTTCAGGAAAAGGGAGACCCAGTACTTC. It translates to CASSFRKRETQYF.

The table lists this clone with a count of one. The chain links TRBV9 to TRBJ1-5; 7 bases are a match to TRBD1. The CDR3 length is 18 residues. V dropped 7 bases and J dropped 4; count of bases not matched to a gene: 20. Per the germline V gene, CDR1 is SGDLS and CDR2 is YYNGEE. As DNA, the CDR3 is TGTGCCAGCCTCCGAGGGGGCAGGGGGGTGAGTTATAATCAGCCCCAGCATTTT. Amino acid sequence: CASLRGGRGVSYNQPQHF.

The V call is TRBV3-1 (or the pseudogene TRBV3-2), the J call TRBJ1-1; D unclear. Germline V gene data show CDR1 as LGHDT and CDR2 as YNNKEL (reference sequence). The CDR3 totals 13 residues. The V gene lost 2 bases and the J gene lost 4 bases, with 8 bases spanning the gap. CDR3 DNA: TGTGCCAGCAGCCAACTACGAAGCACTGAAGCTTTCTTT. Amino acids: CASSQLRSTEAFF.

The chain has TRBV15 and TRBJ2-7; D possibly corresponds to TRBD1 (5 bases). The CDR3 runs to 14 residues. From germline, CDR1 is LNHNV and CDR2 YYDKDF (reference sequence). V lost 0 bases and J 3 bases, leaving 9 bases between the germline ends. CDR3 region: CATSREPQGYEQYF. The CDR3 region has the DNA TGTGCCACCAGCAGAGAACCGCAGGGCTACGAGCAGTACTTC.

The chain couples TRBV28 to TRBJ2-1; 9 bases line up with TRBD1. Trimming cost V 3 bases and J 3 bases; bases outside gene matches: 12. Per the germline V gene, CDR1 is MDHEN and CDR2 is SYDVKM. This CDR3 contains 18 residues. CDR3 DNA sequence: TGTGCCAGCAGTTTTCATCAGACTCCGGGACAGGGCTACAATGAGCAGTTCTTC. Translation: CASSFHQTPGQGYNEQFF.

The genes are TRBV9 and TRBJ2-7; TRBD1 matches at 11 bases. The V segment lost 0 bases and the J segment 3 bases; nucleotides outside the gene matches: 2. The CDR3 is 15 amino acids. Germline V gene sequence: CDR1 SGDLS, CDR2 YYNGEE. DNA of the CDR3: TGTGCCAGCAGCGTAGAGGGGACAGGGGGCTACGAGCAGTACTTC. Translating gives CASSVEGTGGYEQYF.

V and J are TRBV5-1 and TRBJ2-2, with no clear D. This CDR3 is 15 amino acids long. V was cut by 2 bases and J by 2 bases, with 10 bases left in between. CDR1 is SGHRS, CDR2 YFSETQ, per germline. CDR3 coding DNA: TGCGCCAGCAGCTTAAGGCAGGTTAACACCGGGGAGCTGTTTTTT. Protein product: CASSLRQVNTGELFF.

This clone was recorded once. The chain has TRBV9 and TRBJ1-3, with D tentatively TRBD1 (5 bases). The CDR3 runs 13 residues. From germline, CDR1 is SGDLS and CDR2 YYNGEE. Trimming shortened V by 7 bases and J by 8 bases, and 16 bases separated the two germline ends. CDR3 in amino acids: CASALPGEDTIYF. The DNA of the CDR3 is TGTGCCAGCGCCCTCCCGGGGGAAGACACCATATATTTT.

The CDR3 bases are TGTGCCAGCAGCATGGACGGACTAGCGGGGGGGCGGAACACCGGGGAGCTGTTTTTT. Its translation is CASSMDGLAGGRNTGELFF. The V and J genes are TRBV11-2 and TRBJ2-2, with 15 bases that match TRBD2. Germline CDR1 reads SGHAT; CDR2 reads FQNNGV. The CDR3 is made up of 19 amino acids. With 5 bases clipped from V and 1 base from J, the junction kept 8 bases outside the gene matches.

The CDR3 nucleotides read TGTGCCAGCAGTGAAGGGCAGGGGAGGAATGGCTACACCTTC. Its protein is CASSEGQGRNGYTF. The V gene is TRBV6-1, the J gene TRBJ1-2; possibly TRBD1 for D (6 bases). V dropped 1 base and J dropped 6 bases, with 12 bases sitting between them. The CDR3 has 14 residues. Germline V gives CDR1 MNHNS, CDR2 SASEGT.

The rearrangement links TRBV5-1 to TRBJ2-7, with D unresolved. The CDR3 extends over 13 amino acids. In germline, CDR1 is SGHRS, CDR2 YFSETQ. Trimming cost V 2 bases and J 6 bases, with 12 bases left between them. The CDR3 nucleotides read TGCGCCAGCAGCTTAATGGAACGTTCCGAGCAGTACTTC. Translated, it gives CASSLMERSEQYF.

The gene calls are TRBV15 and TRBJ2-5; D is perhaps TRBD2 (5 bases). CDR3 length: 15 residues. Germline V gene sequence: CDR1 LNHNV, CDR2 YYDKDF (reference sequence). V was clipped by 0 bases and J by 2 bases, with 10 bases between them. CDR3 nucleotide sequence: TGTGCCACCAGCAGAGACGGGATAGTTCAAGAGACCCAGTACTTC. Translated: CATSRDGIVQETQYF. Variable domain in full (rest from reference TRBV15 and TRBJ2-5): DAMVIQNPRYQVTQFGKPVTLSCSQTLNHNVMYWYQQKSSQAPKLLFHYYDKDFNNEADTPDNFQSRRPNTSFCFLDIRSPGLGDTAMYLCATSRDGIVQETQYFGPGTRLLVL.

A few counts support this clone. The chain employs TRBV29-1 and TRBJ1-2, with TRBD1 matching over 7 bases. Germline trimming cut 5 bases from V and 3 bases from J; bases unmatched to any gene: 6. The CDR3 totals 13 residues. The germline gives CDR1 SQVTM, CDR2 ANQGSEA. The DNA of the CDR3 is TGCAGCGTTTCCCGGCAGGGGGACTATGGCTACACCTTC. It codes for CSVSRQGDYGYTF.

The rearrangement uses TRBV5-4 and TRBJ2-4; maybe TRBD1 (6 bases). There are 13 residues in the CDR3. Germline V gene lookup returns CDR1 SGHNT and CDR2 YYREEE (reference sequence). The germline V and J ends were trimmed by 7 bases and 10 bases, with 18 bases remaining between them. The CDR3, as DNA: TGTGCCAGCGGAGGCCTCCAGGGACAAATTCAGTACTTC. Translating it yields CASGGLQGQIQYF.

This clone occurred once. The chain carries TRBV7-2 and TRBJ1-1, with a weak D call TRBD1 (5 bases). From germline, CDR1 is SGHTA and CDR2 FQGNSA. V was clipped by 1 base and J by 11 bases, with 14 bases between them. The CDR3 contains 13 residues. The CDR3 DNA is TGTGCCAGCAGCTTAGGAGGAGGGGCCCGGGCTTTCTTT. Encoded protein: CASSLGGGARAFF. Complete variable domain (other parts from reference TRBV7-2 and TRBJ1-1): GAGVSQSPSNKVTEKGKDVELRCDPISGHTALYWYRQSLGQGLEFLIYFQGNSAPDKSGLPSDRFSAERTGGSVSTLTIQRTQQEDSAVYLCASSLGGGARAFFGQGTRLTVV.

J is TRBJ2-7 and V is TRBV10-3, with D unresolved. V was trimmed by 7 bases and J by 4 bases, leaving 11 bases between them. Per the germline V gene, CDR1 is ENHRY and CDR2 is SYGVKD. The CDR3 spans 12 residues. The CDR3 protein is CAITGNEYEQYF. The CDR3 DNA reads as TGTGCCATCACGGGCAATGAGTACGAGCAGTACTTC.

The V and J genes are TRBV6-6 and TRBJ1-4; possibly TRBD1 for D (6 bases). The CDR3 sequence is 12 residues long. V lost 4 bases and J 7 bases, leaving 7 bases between the germline ends. The germline gives CDR1 MNHNY, CDR2 SVGAGI (reference sequence). The CDR3: CASSWGREKLFF. CDR3 nucleotides: TGTGCCAGCAGTTGGGGGCGTGAAAAACTGTTTTTT.

The rearrangement links TRBV3-1 (or the pseudogene TRBV3-2) to TRBJ1-1; D ambiguous. CDR1 is LGHDT and CDR2 is YNNKEL in the germline V gene (reference sequence). The V gene lost 1 base and the J gene lost 8 bases, with 11 bases spanning the gap. This CDR3 has 13 amino acids. The chain's CDR3 is CASSQVSGVEAFF. The CDR3 DNA is TGTGCCAGCAGCCAAGTTTCGGGCGTCGAAGCTTTCTTT.

The chain combines TRBV14 with TRBJ2-5; the D is unclear. Germline assignment: CDR1 SGHDN and CDR2 FVKESK. Trimming took 4 bases from V and 4 from J, leaving 13 bases between them. The CDR3 consists of 14 residues. The CDR3 protein is CASSPVDERETQYF. The CDR3 region has the DNA TGTGCCAGCAGCCCCGTGGATGAGAGAGAGACCCAGTACTTC.

This chain links TRBV19 with TRBJ2-6; D gene unclear. CDR3 length: 13 residues. Between the trimmed V and J ends, which lost 6 bases and 1 base, there was a span of 4 bases. Germline V gene sequence: CDR1 LNHDA, CDR2 SQIVND (reference sequence). CDR3 sequence reads: CASRPSGANVLTF. The CDR3, as DNA: TGTGCCAGTAGACCTTCTGGGGCCAACGTCCTGACTTTC.